This T cell receptor beta chain came from a study of blood T cell repertoires in COVID-19. Study as a whole: Spain, Italy and the United States supplied samples that represented acute and convalescent COVID-19. The analysed material was cDNA or gDNA that came from T cells, B-cell-depleted T cells, or PBMCs.

The V end was cut by 6 bases, the J end by 3 bases, with 12 bases between. The CDR3 runs 13 residues. CDR1 is SNHLY, CDR2 FYNNEI, per germline. Original analysis: The authors estimated nucleated cell counts from reference gene primer amplification. Data came from immunoSEQ multiplex PCR; TCRdb stores just in-frame clones and leaves some out. That table gives V, J and clone size, and the DNA gave D and trimming. The repertoire holds hundreds of thousands of clones, with 85% as singletons. This clone came up a few times. Material for sequencing was peripheral blood. The sequence came from a woman between 18 and 29 years old with acute or convalescent COVID-19. This sequence joins TRBV2 and TRBJ2-7, with D tentatively TRBD2 (5 bases). The CDR3 bases are TGTGCCAGCAGGAGCGGTGACGTCTACGAGCAGTACTTC. Amino acid sequence: CASRSGDVYEQYF.